A selection of T cell receptor beta chains follows, all from one sample in a study of identifying expanded T cells in peripheral blood. Method: immunoSEQ multiplex PCR; TCRdb's copy keeps in-frame clones and lacks some. The data contain roughly 100,000 clones, around nine tenths of them singletons. Sequenced: blood. The receptor set was obtained from a person aged 18 to 75 in good health. CDR3s include the opening cysteine and the closing phenylalanine or tryptophan. Fields, in order: V gene, J gene, clone size, CDR3 protein. Expanded clones are given a class, and other clones once, few, many or no size at all.

v_call: TRBV5-1; j_call: TRBJ2-6; clone_size: NA; cdr3_aa: CASSLSGANVLTF
v_call: TRBV9; j_call: TRBJ2-3; clone_size: NA; cdr3_aa: CASQRGSDTQYF
v_call: TRBV28; j_call: TRBJ1-2; clone_size: NA; cdr3_aa: CASSLPGTGTMVYGYTF
v_call: TRBV5-1; j_call: TRBJ2-1; clone_size: NA; cdr3_aa: CASSSGTGSNEQFF
v_call: TRBV4-2; j_call: TRBJ2-3; clone_size: NA; cdr3_aa: CASSQDVERGVTDTQYF
v_call: TRBV25-1; j_call: TRBJ1-2; clone_size: NA; cdr3_aa: CASSRTGTANYGYTF
v_call: TRBV28; j_call: TRBJ1-4; clone_size: NA; cdr3_aa: CASSPTANEKLFF
v_call: TRBV19; j_call: TRBJ1-1; clone_size: NA; cdr3_aa: CASSILSRVGNTEAFF
v_call: TRBV6-5; j_call: TRBJ1-4; clone_size: NA; cdr3_aa: CASREDRGRNEKLFF
v_call: TRBV7-2; j_call: TRBJ2-2; clone_size: NA; cdr3_aa: CASSFSGGTGELFF
v_call: TRBV4-2; j_call: TRBJ1-1; clone_size: NA; cdr3_aa: CASSQEGGAMNTEAFF
v_call: TRBV28; j_call: TRBJ1-4; clone_size: NA; cdr3_aa: CASSPRAEKLFF
v_call: TRBV6-6; j_call: TRBJ1-1; clone_size: NA; cdr3_aa: CASSDDLMNTEAFF
v_call: TRBV7-2; j_call: TRBJ2-7; clone_size: NA; cdr3_aa: CASSRTLAYEQYF
v_call: TRBV30; j_call: TRBJ1-4; clone_size: NA; cdr3_aa: CAWSGTPGGKLFF
v_call: TRBV21-1; j_call: TRBJ2-7; clone_size: NA; cdr3_aa: CASSKAPRLAGPPYEQYF
v_call: TRBV6-5; j_call: TRBJ2-2; clone_size: once; cdr3_aa: CASSYSQRSDTGELFF
v_call: TRBV7-2; j_call: TRBJ2-7; clone_size: NA; cdr3_aa: CASSLGPSGSYEQYF
v_call: TRBV15; j_call: TRBJ1-1; clone_size: NA; cdr3_aa: CATSRDYRDYTEAFF
v_call: TRBV28; j_call: TRBJ2-7; clone_size: NA; cdr3_aa: CASSLRLAGSDEQYF
v_call: TRBV6-4; j_call: TRBJ1-1; clone_size: NA; cdr3_aa: CASSGSRNTEAFF
v_call: TRBV7-9; j_call: TRBJ2-5; clone_size: NA; cdr3_aa: CASSLDLRGPETQYF
v_call: TRBV2; j_call: TRBJ2-2; clone_size: NA; cdr3_aa: CASSFLAGANTGELFF
v_call: TRBV9; j_call: TRBJ2-5; clone_size: NA; cdr3_aa: CASSPRDRWETQYF
v_call: TRBV10-3; j_call: TRBJ2-2; clone_size: NA; cdr3_aa: CAISDGFGSLTGELFF
v_call: TRBV30; j_call: TRBJ1-4; clone_size: once; cdr3_aa: CASQQQTNEKLFF
v_call: TRBV19; j_call: TRBJ1-5; clone_size: NA; cdr3_aa: CASSITGGPQHF
v_call: TRBV19; j_call: TRBJ2-5; clone_size: NA; cdr3_aa: CASSRSWGPEETQYF
v_call: TRBV10-3; j_call: TRBJ1-5; clone_size: NA; cdr3_aa: CAISKQGLSNQPQHF